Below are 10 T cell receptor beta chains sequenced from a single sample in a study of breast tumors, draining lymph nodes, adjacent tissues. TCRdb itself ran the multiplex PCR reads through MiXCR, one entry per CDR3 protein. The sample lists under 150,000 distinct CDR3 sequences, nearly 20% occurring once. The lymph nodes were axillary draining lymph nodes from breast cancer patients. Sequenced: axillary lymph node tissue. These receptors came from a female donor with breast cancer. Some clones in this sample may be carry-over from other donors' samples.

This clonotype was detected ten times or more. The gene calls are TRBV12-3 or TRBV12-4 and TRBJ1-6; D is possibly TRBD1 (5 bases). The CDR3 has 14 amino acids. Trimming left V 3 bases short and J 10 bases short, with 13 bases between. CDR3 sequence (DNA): TGTGCCAGCAGTTTGTCTAGGGGAAACTCACCCCTCCACTTT. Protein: CASSLSRGNSPLHF.

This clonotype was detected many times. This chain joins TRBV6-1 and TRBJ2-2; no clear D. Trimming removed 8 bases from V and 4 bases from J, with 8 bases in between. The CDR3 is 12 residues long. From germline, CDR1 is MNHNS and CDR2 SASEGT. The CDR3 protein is CASRKITGELFF. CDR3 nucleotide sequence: TGTGCCAGCCGGAAGATCACCGGGGAGCTGTTTTTT.

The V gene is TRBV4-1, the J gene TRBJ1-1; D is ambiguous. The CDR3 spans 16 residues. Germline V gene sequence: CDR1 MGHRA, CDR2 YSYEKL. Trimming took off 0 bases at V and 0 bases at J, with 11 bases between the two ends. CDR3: CASSQDRYRVNTEAFF. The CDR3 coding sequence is TGCGCCAGCAGCCAAGATCGGTACAGAGTGAACACTGAAGCTTTCTTT.

The CDR3 DNA follows: TGTGCCAGCAGCTCCCTAGACAGGGGGCGAATCTATGGCTACACCTTC. It is translated as CASSSLDRGRIYGYTF. This chain uses TRBV3-1 with TRBJ1-2; 10 bases align to TRBD1. The CDR3 is 16 residues long. Per germline, CDR1 LGHDT and CDR2 YNNKEL (reference sequence). The V and J ends lost 5 bases and 4 bases, in that order; junction bases with no gene match: 10.

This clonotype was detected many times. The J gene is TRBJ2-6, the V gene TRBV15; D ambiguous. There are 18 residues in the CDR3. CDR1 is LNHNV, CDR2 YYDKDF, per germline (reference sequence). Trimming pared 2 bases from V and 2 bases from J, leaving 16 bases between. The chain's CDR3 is CATSRQLGNQPGANVLTF. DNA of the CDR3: TGTGCCACCAGCAGACAGTTGGGGAACCAGCCTGGGGCCAACGTCCTGACTTTC.

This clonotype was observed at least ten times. CDR3 loop: CSAPGGHSYEQYF. The CDR3 DNA follows: TGCAGTGCTCCCGGAGGCCACTCCTACGAGCAGTACTTC. The genes are TRBV20-1 and TRBJ2-7, with a weak D call TRBD2 (5 bases). Trimming removed 5 bases from V and 0 bases from J, with 11 bases in between. The CDR3 consists of 13 residues. The germline V gene encodes CDR1 DFQATT and CDR2 SNEGSKA (reference sequence).

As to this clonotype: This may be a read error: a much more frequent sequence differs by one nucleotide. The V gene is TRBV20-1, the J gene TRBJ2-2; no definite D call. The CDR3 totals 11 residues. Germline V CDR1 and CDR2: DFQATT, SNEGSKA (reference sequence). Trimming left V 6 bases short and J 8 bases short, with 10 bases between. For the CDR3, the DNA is TGCAGTGCCCCTCTTGTTGGGGAGCTGTTTTTT. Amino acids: CSAPLVGELFF.

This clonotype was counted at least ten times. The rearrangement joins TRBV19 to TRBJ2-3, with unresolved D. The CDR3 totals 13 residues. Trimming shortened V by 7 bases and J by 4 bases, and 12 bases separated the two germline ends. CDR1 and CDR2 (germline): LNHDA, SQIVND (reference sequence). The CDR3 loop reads CASKANLADTQYF. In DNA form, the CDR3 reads TGTGCCAGTAAGGCCAATCTTGCAGATACGCAGTATTTT.

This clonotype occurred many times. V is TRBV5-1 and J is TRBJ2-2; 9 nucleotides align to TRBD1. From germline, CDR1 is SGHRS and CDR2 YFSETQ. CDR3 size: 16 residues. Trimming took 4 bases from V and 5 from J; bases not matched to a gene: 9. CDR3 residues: CASSATGTGRTGELFF. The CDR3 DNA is TGCGCCAGCAGCGCGACCGGGACAGGGAGGACCGGGGAGCTGTTTTTT.

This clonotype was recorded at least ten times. CDR3 loop: CSAYIALADTQYF. For the CDR3, the DNA is TGCAGTGCCTACATCGCTTTGGCTGATACGCAGTATTTT. The chain joins TRBV20-1 to TRBJ2-3; D gene uncertain. The CDR3 spans 13 residues. Trimming removed 6 bases from V and 6 bases from J, with 16 bases in between. Germline values: CDR1 DFQATT, CDR2 SNEGSKA (reference sequence).